This record covers a single T cell receptor beta chain. Its antigen is unknown. The data were taken from a study of T cell responses to AZD1222 COVID-19 vaccine. Sequencing used immunoSEQ multiplex PCR; TCRdb keeps in-frame clones, though not all of them. The profile covers about 170,000 clones, with roughly 92% appearing a single time and roughly 1.6% taken by the ten largest. CDR3 length: 14 residues. Germline V gene data show CDR1 as MNHEY and CDR2 as SMNVEV (reference sequence). V gave up 4 bases and J gave up 1 base, with 10 bases separating them. Findings and caveats of the study: Clonal diversity may have been underestimated in mostly white British donors.

The source of this sequence is an adult in good health. This sequence joins TRBV27 and TRBJ1-1, with D unresolved. The specimen comprised peripheral blood, sampled on day 0 of AZD1222 vaccination. CDR3 protein: CASSSAGWNTEAFF. As DNA, the CDR3 is TGTGCCAGCAGTTCGGCGGGCTGGAACACTGAAGCTTTCTTT.